What follows are 30 T cell receptor beta chains derived from one specimen sequenced in a study of cytomegalovirus exposure and HLA in healthy donors. Researchers ran the PCR with 60 Vbeta and 13 Jbeta primers. Libraries were prepared by immunoSEQ multiplex PCR; TCRdb keeps only in-frame clonotypes and omits some of them. The sample holds approximately 86,000 clones, about 85% seen once. The sequenced material came from PBMCs. These receptor sequences come from a man aged 35 to 55 in good health and CMV-seropositive.

The chain recombines TRBV9 with TRBJ2-7; D might be TRBD2 (5 bases). In germline, CDR1 is SGDLS, CDR2 YYNGEE. The CDR3 covers 13 residues. V shed 1 base and J shed 4 bases, with 9 bases lying between them. The CDR3 sequence is CASSVTSGYEQYF. DNA for the CDR3: TGTGCCAGCAGCGTAACTAGTGGTTACGAGCAGTACTTC.

This chain links TRBV10-3 with TRBJ1-5; D unclear. This CDR3 region has 12 residues. The V gene lost 3 bases and the J gene lost 6 bases, with 6 bases spanning the gap. Per the germline V gene, CDR1 is ENHRY and CDR2 is SYGVKD. CDR3 coding DNA: TGTGCCATCAGTGATAACGGTCAGCCCCAGCATTTT. It codes for CAISDNGQPQHF.

The V call is TRBV10-3, the J call TRBJ1-5; TRBD1 might be the D (5 bases). The CDR3 extends over 13 amino acids. The germline CDR1 and CDR2 sequences are ENHRY and SYGVKD. Trimming pared 4 bases from V and 3 bases from J, leaving 7 bases between. CDR3 bases: TGTGCCATCAGTGGCAGGGCCAATCAGCCCCAGCATTTT. Translated: CAISGRANQPQHF.

V and J are TRBV19 and TRBJ1-6, with D possibly being TRBD1 (6 bases). Per germline, CDR1 LNHDA and CDR2 SQIVND (reference sequence). The CDR3 loop spans 17 amino acids. Trimming removed 2 bases at V and 9 bases at J, with 20 bases between. CDR3 loop: CASSILQGSTPGSPLHF. CDR3 nucleotide sequence: TGTGCCAGTAGTATATTACAGGGAAGTACTCCGGGTTCACCCCTCCACTTT.

The chain combines TRBV5-1 with TRBJ2-5; D is uncertain. The germline V and J ends were trimmed by 0 bases and 1 base, with 7 bases remaining between them. The CDR3 is 14 residues long. Looked up from germline, CDR1 is SGHRS and CDR2 is YFSETQ. CDR3 amino acids: CASSLESSQETQYF. The CDR3 DNA sequence: TGCGCCAGCAGCTTGGAGTCTAGCCAAGAGACCCAGTACTTC. Together with reference TRBV5-1 and TRBJ2-5, the CDR3 gives the full variable domain: KAGVTQTPRYLIKTRGQQVTLSCSPISGHRSVSWYQQTPGQGLQFLFEYFSETQRNKGNFPGRFSGRQFSNSRSEMNVSTLELGDSALYLCASSLESSQETQYFGPGTRLLVL.

Here the CDR3 DNA reads TGTGCCAGCAGTGAAAGGGGGACCCCATATAGCAATCAGCCCCAGCATTTT. As protein: CASSERGTPYSNQPQHF. The J gene is TRBJ1-5, the V gene TRBV6-1, with D perhaps matching TRBD1 (6 bases). Germline V gene lookup returns CDR1 MNHNS and CDR2 SASEGT. Trimming took 2 bases from V and 0 from J, leaving 14 bases between them. This CDR3 contains 17 residues.

The chain carries TRBV11-2 and TRBJ2-7, with 9 bases aligning to TRBD1. The V segment lost 5 bases and the J segment 6 bases; nucleotides outside the gene matches: 5. The CDR3 covers 13 residues. Germline CDR1 SGHAT, CDR2 FQNNGV. In DNA, the CDR3 is TGTGCCAGCAGCAAGACAGGGGGTGGCGAGCAGTACTTC. Amino acid sequence: CASSKTGGGEQYF.

V usage is TRBV6-5 and J usage is TRBJ2-4, with D possibly being TRBD2 (5 bases). The germline V and J ends were trimmed by 5 bases and 3 bases, with 14 bases remaining between them. Germline V gene sequence: CDR1 MNHEY, CDR2 SVGAGI. The CDR3 is 15 residues long. The CDR3 bases are TGTGCCAGCAGTCACGTACGCGGAGGCAAAAACATTCAGTACTTC. It translates to CASSHVRGGKNIQYF.

The table lists this clone with a few counts. With a far larger clone one base away, a read error is the likely cause. Additional DNA sequences in this sample encode the identical CDR3. The CDR3 loop reads CASSSGSSYNSPLHF. As DNA, the CDR3 is TGTGCCAGCAGTTCTGGTAGCTCCTATAATTCACCCCTCCACTTT. The V and J genes are TRBV28 and TRBJ1-6; D is undetermined. The germline V and J ends were trimmed by 4 bases and 0 bases, with 7 bases remaining between them. CDR1 is MDHEN, CDR2 SYDVKM, per germline. The CDR3 loop spans 15 amino acids.

The chain couples TRBV5-1 to TRBJ2-7; 9 nucleotides agree with TRBD2. CDR3 length: 16 amino acids. The germline CDR1 and CDR2 sequences are SGHRS and YFSETQ. The V and J ends lost 0 bases and 2 bases, in that order; junction bases with no gene match: 6. The CDR3 DNA is TGCGCCAGCAGCTTGGTTATTGGCGGGGGGGCCTACGAGCAGTACTTC. Translation gives CASSLVIGGGAYEQYF. Full variable domain (missing parts from reference TRBV5-1 and TRBJ2-7): KAGVTQTPRYLIKTRGQQVTLSCSPISGHRSVSWYQQTPGQGLQFLFEYFSETQRNKGNFPGRFSGRQFSNSRSEMNVSTLELGDSALYLCASSLVIGGGAYEQYFGPGTRLTVT.

This rearrangement joins TRBV5-1 to TRBJ2-1, with 10 bases that match TRBD2. Germline V gene data show CDR1 as SGHRS and CDR2 as YFSETQ. The CDR3 extends over 17 amino acids. After removal of 1 base from V and 3 bases from J, the junction contained 7 bases not matched to a gene. The CDR3 DNA is TGCGCCAGCAGCTTGCGGGCTAGCGGGAGTGTCTACAATGAGCAGTTCTTC. Amino acid sequence: CASSLRASGSVYNEQFF.

The chain links TRBV11-1 to TRBJ1-1; TRBD1 is a possible D gene (6 bases). The CDR3 is 14 amino acids. V lost 5 bases and J 0 bases, leaving 10 bases between the germline ends. The germline gives CDR1 SGHAT, CDR2 FQDESV (reference sequence). The CDR3 nucleotides read TGTGCCAGCAGCGTTACAGGGATGAACACTGAAGCTTTCTTT. Its translation is CASSVTGMNTEAFF. Drawing the rest from reference TRBV11-1 and TRBJ1-1, the complete variable domain is EAEVAQSPRYKITEKSQAVAFWCDPISGHATLYWYRQILGQGPELLVQFQDESVVDDSQLPKDRFSAERLKGVDSTLKIQPAELGDSAMYLCASSVTGMNTEAFFGQGTRLTVV.

V usage is TRBV6-1 and J usage is TRBJ1-2, with D tentatively TRBD1 (5 bases). The CDR3 spans 13 residues. Trimming shortened V by 4 bases and J by 4 bases, and 10 bases separated the two germline ends. Germline values: CDR1 MNHNS, CDR2 SASEGT. The CDR3 DNA is TGTGCCAGCAGTGCACAGGCTTTCTATGGCTACACCTTC. This encodes CASSAQAFYGYTF.

The chain joins TRBV5-6 to TRBJ2-3, with D possibly being TRBD1 (6 bases). The CDR3 length is 15 residues. Germline CDR1 and CDR2: SGHDT and YYEEEE. V was trimmed by 2 bases and J by 3 bases, leaving 13 bases between them. CDR3 coding DNA: TGTGCCAGCAGCTTAGGACAGATGCAGACAGATACGCAGTATTTT. It codes for CASSLGQMQTDTQYF.

CDR3: CASGLGGQGRDEQYF. The CDR3 coding sequence is TGTGCTAGTGGTTTGGGTGGACAGGGACGGGACGAGCAGTACTTC. The chain has TRBV12-5 and TRBJ2-7, with 8 bases lining up with TRBD1. This CDR3 region has 15 residues. Per germline, CDR1 LGHNT and CDR2 FRNRAP. The V and J ends lost 1 base and 5 bases, in that order; junction bases with no gene match: 7.

The CDR3 DNA follows: TGTGCCAGCAGCTTGCGTAGGAGCAGTTTGAATGAGCAGTTCTTC. Its translation is CASSLRRSSLNEQFF. The V and J genes are TRBV5-6 and TRBJ2-1; D gene uncertain. V was clipped by 1 base and J by 7 bases, with 15 bases between them. The CDR3 sequence is 15 residues long. Germline lookup yields CDR1 SGHDT and CDR2 YYEEEE. Drawing the rest from reference TRBV5-6 and TRBJ2-1, the complete variable domain is DAGVTQSPTHLIKTRGQQVTLRCSPKSGHDTVSWYQQALGQGPQFIFQYYEEEERQRGNFPDRFSGHQFPNYSSELNVNALLLGDSALYLCASSLRRSSLNEQFFGPGTRLTVL.

The V gene is TRBV5-6, the J gene TRBJ2-3; tentatively, D is TRBD1 (6 bases). CDR1 SGHDT and CDR2 YYEEEE come from the germline V gene. The CDR3 is made up of 14 amino acids. Trimming took 2 bases from V and 5 from J, leaving 12 bases between them. CDR3 residues: CASSFSQGLDTQYF. CDR3 nucleotides: TGTGCCAGCAGCTTTTCTCAGGGGTTAGATACGCAGTATTTT.

The chain is built from TRBV4-1 and TRBJ2-1, with 12 bases matching TRBD2. Germline trimming cut 1 base from V and 2 bases from J; bases unmatched to any gene: 6. CDR3 length: 18 residues. The germline CDR1 and CDR2 sequences are MGHRA and YSYEKL. In DNA, the CDR3 is TGCGCCAGCAGCCAAGGGCTAGCGGGAGGGCCACCCTACAATGAGCAGTTCTTC. Its protein is CASSQGLAGGPPYNEQFF.

This clone was detected a few times. V and J are TRBV28 and TRBJ1-1; D is possibly TRBD1 (5 bases). V was clipped by 4 bases and J by 8 bases, with 8 bases between them. The CDR3 extends over 11 amino acids. The germline CDR1 and CDR2 sequences are MDHEN and SYDVKM. Here the CDR3 reads CASSWGREAFF. In DNA, the CDR3 is TGTGCCAGCAGTTGGGGCAGAGAAGCTTTCTTT.

The chain has TRBV7-8 and TRBJ2-2; D gene unclear. There are 15 residues in the CDR3. The germline V gene has CDR1 SGHVS and CDR2 FQNEAQ. V was clipped by 5 bases and J by 0 bases, with 10 bases between them. In DNA form, the CDR3 reads TGTGCCAGCAGCAACCTCGCTACGAACACCGGGGAGCTGTTTTTT. This codes for CASSNLATNTGELFF.

The chain carries TRBV19 and TRBJ1-2, with 9 nucleotides matching TRBD1. Germline CDR1 is LNHDA and CDR2 is SQIVND (reference sequence). Trimming at V came to 3 bases and at J to 7 bases, leaving 12 bases not matched to a gene. The CDR3 is made up of 16 amino acids. The chain's CDR3 is CASSMEGQGGFGGYTF. DNA for the CDR3: TGTGCCAGTAGTATGGAGGGACAGGGAGGATTTGGTGGCTACACCTTC.

V and J are TRBV19 and TRBJ2-7; tentatively, D is TRBD1 (5 bases). CDR1 and CDR2 (germline): LNHDA, SQIVND (reference sequence). Trimming removed 11 bases at V and 7 bases at J, with 15 bases between. The CDR3 covers 11 residues. The CDR3 coding sequence is TGTGCCCGACGATTAAAGGGGGAGCAGTACTTC. This translates into CARRLKGEQYF.

This sequence joins TRBV21-1 and TRBJ1-2. TRBV21-1 is deemed a pseudogene. The CDR3 is 17 amino acids. The CDR3 DNA is TGTGCCAGCAGCAAAAACCCCGGGAATTCTTATAACTATGGCTACACCTTC. It codes for CASSKNPGNSYNYGYTF.

V gene TRBV7-8 combines with J gene TRBJ2-7, with 14 bases fitting TRBD2. V dropped 5 bases and J dropped 2; count of bases not matched to a gene: 11. This CDR3 contains 18 residues. From germline, CDR1 is SGHVS and CDR2 FQNEAQ. DNA for the CDR3: TGTGCCAGCAGCCCGGGGACTAGCGGGAGTAATTGGGCCTACGAGCAGTACTTC. It codes for CASSPGTSGSNWAYEQYF.

The CDR3 nucleotides read TGTGCCAGCAGCAGGGACAGCTCTGGAAACACCATATATTTT. This encodes CASSRDSSGNTIYF. The chain is built from TRBV7-9 and TRBJ1-3; 7 bases are a match to TRBD1. Looked up from germline, CDR1 is SEHNR and CDR2 is FQNEAQ (reference sequence). The CDR3 length is 14 residues. The ends lost 5 bases at V and 0 bases at J; junction bases unmatched: 1.

The chain carries TRBV13 and TRBJ2-7; D gene unclear. This CDR3 spans 13 amino acids. CDR1 is PRHDT, CDR2 FYEKMQ, per germline (reference sequence). V gave up 0 bases and J gave up 0 bases, with 3 bases separating them. CDR3 sequence reads: CASSLGLSYEQYF. CDR3 nucleotide sequence: TGTGCCAGCAGCTTAGGCCTCTCCTACGAGCAGTACTTC.

The gene calls are TRBV2 and TRBJ1-2; 8 bases agree with TRBD1. With V trimmed by 5 bases and J by 4 bases, 3 bases remained unmatched. Per the germline V gene, CDR1 is SNHLY and CDR2 is FYNNEI. The CDR3 is 13 amino acids. Here the CDR3 DNA reads TGTGCCAGCAGTCCGGACAGGGTCTATGGCTACACCTTC. It codes for CASSPDRVYGYTF.

This clone was seen only once. The rearrangement links TRBV6-6 to TRBJ2-7; 12 bases agree with TRBD1. Germline trimming cut 6 bases from V and 4 bases from J; bases unmatched to any gene: 7. Germline CDR1 MNHNY, CDR2 SVGAGI (reference sequence). CDR3 length: 15 amino acids. The CDR3 region is CASRPGQGAVYEQYF. In nucleotides, the CDR3 is TGTGCCAGCAGACCGGGACAGGGGGCAGTTTACGAGCAGTACTTC.

The chain employs TRBV7-9 and TRBJ2-5, with 8 nucleotides matching TRBD1. This CDR3 comprises 14 residues. In germline, CDR1 is SEHNR, CDR2 FQNEAQ (reference sequence). Germline trimming cut 0 bases from V and 7 bases from J; bases unmatched to any gene: 4. Here the CDR3 reads CASSLATGDGTQYF. The CDR3 nucleotides are TGTGCCAGCAGCTTAGCGACAGGGGATGGGACCCAGTACTTC.

This clone was found a few times. The junction does not match germline at one end; this may be a read error. The same CDR3 is also encoded by other DNA sequences in this sample. The chain has TRBV5-4 and TRBJ1-1; D perhaps matches TRBD1 (6 bases). This CDR3 contains 13 residues. Germline CDR1 is SGHNT and CDR2 is YYREEE (reference sequence). CDR3 loop: CASSLGTIPEAFF. Here the CDR3 DNA reads TGCGCCAGCAGCCTAGGGACAATCCCTGAAGCTTTCTTT.